This TCR beta chain appears in the sequencing data of a study of CD8+ T cells in alopecia areata. For the study at large: It was oral tofacitinib, at 5 to 10 mg twice daily, that treated patients received.

Isolated RNA was reverse transcribed into cDNA used as the sequencing template. Repertoires were generated with immunoSEQ multiplex PCR, while TCRdb's copy carries only in-frame clones and drops some. The sample yields fewer than 200,000 clones, around 58% seen once. Treatment described: oral pan-JAK inhibitor, 5-10 mg twice daily. As for this clone: Its antigen is still unknown.

Study findings and constraints: Numerous clones, expanded in lesions, remained in scalp and blood during tofacitinib. Because one nonresponder was included, the link of baseline CD8+ expansion to response is considered uncertain.

The material was CD8+ T cells sorted from blood, obtained at week 24, from a patient treated with tofacitinib. This receptor was obtained from a human donor with alopecia areata.

The CDR3 nucleotides read TGTGCCAGCAGAGAGACAGCACGCATGAACGAGCAGTACTTC. Translating gives CASRETARMNEQYF. The rearrangement joins TRBV13 to TRBJ2-7; D perhaps matches TRBD1 (5 bases). This CDR3 spans 14 amino acids. Germline CDR1 reads PRHDT; CDR2 reads FYEKMQ (reference sequence). V dropped 6 bases and J dropped 5 bases, with 17 bases sitting between them.